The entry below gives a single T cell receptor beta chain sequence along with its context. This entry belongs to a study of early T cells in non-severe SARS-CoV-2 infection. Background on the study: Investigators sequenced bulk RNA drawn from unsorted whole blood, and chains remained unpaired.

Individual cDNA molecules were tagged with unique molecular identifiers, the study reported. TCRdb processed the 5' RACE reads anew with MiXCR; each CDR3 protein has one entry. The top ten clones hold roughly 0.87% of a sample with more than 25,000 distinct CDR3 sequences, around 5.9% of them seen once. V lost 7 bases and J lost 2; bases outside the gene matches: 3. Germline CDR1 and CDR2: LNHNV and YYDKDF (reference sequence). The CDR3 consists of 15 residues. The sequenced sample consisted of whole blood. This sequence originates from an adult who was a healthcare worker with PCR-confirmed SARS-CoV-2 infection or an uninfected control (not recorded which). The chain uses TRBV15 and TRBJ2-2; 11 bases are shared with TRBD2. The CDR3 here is CATKTSGENTGELFF. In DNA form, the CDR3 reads TGTGCCACCAAGACTAGCGGGGAAAACACCGGGGAGCTGTTTTTT.